Below are 26 T cell receptor beta chains sequenced from a single sample in a study of beta chain features in type 1 diabetes. Expressed TCRB transcripts were sequenced because the isolated RNA had all been reverse transcribed beforehand. Some clones are missing from TCRdb's copy, which holds only in-frame ones; the method was immunoSEQ multiplex PCR. The sample has some 330,000 clones; roughly 9.6% are singletons. Sequencing input: naive CD4+ T cells from blood. All receptors come from a woman aged 30 to 39 in good health.

In this sample, this clone turned up a few times. V gene TRBV7-2 combines with J gene TRBJ2-7; the D gene is possibly TRBD2 (5 bases). V lost 5 bases, J lost 3 bases, and 17 bases lay in between. The CDR3 has 15 amino acids. Per the germline V gene, CDR1 is SGHTA and CDR2 is FQGNSA. The CDR3 DNA sequence: TGTGCCAGCAGCGCCCGAGGGAGCACGAACTACGAGCAGTACTTC. Amino acid sequence: CASSARGSTNYEQYF.

V gene TRBV28 combines with J gene TRBJ2-7; weak D call: TRBD1 (5 bases). The germline V and J ends were trimmed by 6 bases and 2 bases, with 20 bases remaining between them. The germline V gene has CDR1 MDHEN and CDR2 SYDVKM. CDR3 length: 16 amino acids. CDR3 residues: CASSRRGGGTPYEQYF. CDR3 coding DNA: TGTGCCAGCAGCCGTAGGGGTGGCGGAACACCCTACGAGCAGTACTTC. Drawing the rest from reference TRBV28 and TRBJ2-7, the complete variable domain is DVKVTQSSRYLVKRTGEKVFLECVQDMDHENMFWYRQDPGLGLRLIYFSYDVKMKEKGDIPEGYSVSREKKERFSLILESASTNQTSMYLCASSRRGGGTPYEQYFGPGTRLTVT.

The table lists this clone with a few counts. The chain uses TRBV6-5 and TRBJ2-7, with D possibly matching TRBD1 (5 bases). CDR1 is MNHEY and CDR2 is SVGAGI in the germline V gene. V dropped 5 bases and J dropped 1 base, with 12 bases sitting between them. This CDR3 has 14 amino acids. The CDR3 nucleotides are TGTGCCAGCAGTAACCAGGGTCGGTCCTACGAGCAGTACTTC. Translated, it gives CASSNQGRSYEQYF.

Only a few counts were recorded for this clone. The rearrangement joins TRBV30 to TRBJ2-5; the match to TRBD2 covers 13 bases. Trimming removed 3 bases from V and 0 bases from J; junction bases left unmatched: 4. Germline CDR1 GTSNPN, CDR2 SVGIG (reference sequence). The CDR3 loop spans 16 amino acids. The CDR3 nucleotides read TGTGCCTGGAGCCCGGGACTAGCGGGAAACCAAGAGACCCAGTACTTC. Amino acids: CAWSPGLAGNQETQYF.

CDR3 in amino acids: CASSAWSDTYEQYF. For the CDR3, the DNA is TGTGCCAGCAGCGCCTGGAGCGATACCTACGAGCAGTACTTC. The chain joins TRBV9 to TRBJ2-7; D remains unclear. Trimming stripped 3 bases from V and 2 bases from J, with 12 bases between. This CDR3 comprises 14 residues. The germline CDR1 and CDR2 sequences are SGDLS and YYNGEE.

V usage is TRBV10-3 and J usage is TRBJ2-7; no firm D call. Trimming cost V 4 bases and J 3 bases, with 7 bases left between them. CDR1 is ENHRY, CDR2 SYGVKD, per germline. The CDR3 is 12 residues long. In nucleotides, the CDR3 is TGTGCCATCAGTGCACGCTACTACGAGCAGTACTTC. Amino acid sequence: CAISARYYEQYF.

This chain connects TRBV2 to TRBJ1-2; a possible D gene is TRBD1 (6 bases). V dropped 6 bases and J dropped 5 bases, with 13 bases sitting between them. The CDR3 has 13 amino acids. Germline V gene sequence: CDR1 SNHLY, CDR2 FYNNEI. Here the CDR3 DNA reads TGTGCCAGCAGACCAACAGGGTGGTATGGCTACACCTTC. Encoded protein: CASRPTGWYGYTF.

This clone has more than one count but fewer than ten. The V and J genes are TRBV9 and TRBJ2-7, with TRBD2 as a possible D gene (5 bases). Per germline, CDR1 SGDLS and CDR2 YYNGEE. The CDR3 contains 14 residues. V was trimmed by 0 bases and J by 8 bases, leaving 15 bases between them. The CDR3 DNA follows: TGTGCCAGCAGCGTAGCTACGGACTCCGAACAGCAGTACTTC. Translated: CASSVATDSEQQYF. Full variable domain (outside the CDR3, taken from reference TRBV9 and TRBJ2-7): DSGVTQTPKHLITATGQRVTLRCSPRSGDLSVYWYQQSLDQGLQFLIQYYNGEERAKGNILERFSAQQFPDLHSELNLSSLELGDSALYFCASSVATDSEQQYFGPGTRLTVT.

The rearrangement links TRBV2 to TRBJ2-3, with 9 bases that match TRBD2. Germline values: CDR1 SNHLY, CDR2 FYNNEI. With 8 bases clipped from V and 1 base from J, the junction kept 7 bases outside the gene matches. The CDR3 is made up of 15 amino acids. In DNA, the CDR3 is TGTGCCAGCTGCCTAGCGGGAACAGGCACAGATACGCAGTATTTT. This codes for CASCLAGTGTDTQYF.

This clone has more than one count but fewer than ten. The chain carries TRBV9 and TRBJ2-3; D is possibly TRBD2 (6 bases). This CDR3 has 16 residues. V was clipped by 9 bases and J by 0 bases, with 20 bases between them. Germline loops: CDR1 SGDLS, CDR2 YYNGEE. CDR3 in amino acids: CATARDSGTSTDTQYF. In DNA form, the CDR3 reads TGTGCCACTGCGAGAGATAGCGGAACTAGCACAGATACGCAGTATTTT.

In this sample, this clone turned up a few times. At one boundary the junction diverges from the germline segment, which might be a read error. The chain recombines TRBV20-1 with TRBJ1-1; TRBD1 aligns across 7 bases. This CDR3 region has 9 residues. Germline CDR1 DFQATT, CDR2 SNEGSKA (reference sequence). CDR3 sequence (DNA): TGCAGTGCTAGAGGGGTGGACAGGTTT. It translates to CSARGVDRF.

In this sample, this clone turned up a few times. This chain joins TRBV19 and TRBJ2-7; D gene unclear. Trimming took off 0 bases at V and 6 bases at J, with 9 bases between the two ends. The germline gives CDR1 LNHDA, CDR2 SQIVND (reference sequence). The CDR3 is made up of 13 amino acids. The CDR3 DNA reads as TGTGCCAGTAGTATAGAATCAAGGAGCGAGCAGTACTTC. This encodes CASSIESRSEQYF.

This clone has a handful of counts. The V and J genes are TRBV11-2 and TRBJ2-5, with D perhaps TRBD1 (6 bases). With 1 base removed from V and 3 bases from J, the gap between germline ends came to 6 bases. The CDR3 length is 13 residues. CDR1 is SGHAT, CDR2 FQNNGV, per germline. CDR3 DNA: TGTGCCAGCAGCTTAGGACAGGAAGAGACCCAGTACTTC. Protein product: CASSLGQEETQYF.

The chain combines TRBV18 with TRBJ2-7; the match to TRBD1 covers 7 bases. The CDR3 spans 15 residues. CDR1 is KGHSH and CDR2 is LQKENI in the germline V gene. With 3 bases clipped from V and 1 base from J, the junction kept 6 bases outside the gene matches. CDR3 residues: CASSPSWDSSYEQYF. The CDR3 DNA is TGTGCCAGCTCACCCTCTTGGGACAGTTCCTACGAGCAGTACTTC.

A few counts support this clone. This chain links TRBV6-5 with TRBJ1-2; 9 bases line up with TRBD1. The germline CDR1 and CDR2 sequences are MNHEY and SVGAGI. The CDR3 runs 13 residues. The trim removed 9 bases at V and 8 bases at J, leaving 10 bases unmatched. For the CDR3, the DNA is TGTGCCAGTGGGACAGGGACTTCTAGAGGCTACACCTTC. Its protein is CASGTGTSRGYTF.

This sequence joins TRBV6-6 and TRBJ2-7, with D perhaps matching TRBD2 (7 bases). CDR3 size: 16 residues. With 1 base removed from V and 0 bases from J, the gap between germline ends came to 13 bases. Germline CDR1 is MNHNY and CDR2 is SVGAGI (reference sequence). The DNA of the CDR3 is TGTGCCAGCAGTTACTTCGGGGGGCCCATCTCCTACGAGCAGTACTTC. Protein sequence: CASSYFGGPISYEQYF.

V and J are TRBV7-3 and TRBJ2-1; 9 nucleotides line up with TRBD1. This CDR3 comprises 15 residues. V lost 7 bases to trimming and J lost 3 bases; unmatched junction nucleotides: 7. Per germline, CDR1 SGHTA and CDR2 FQGTGA. The CDR3 loop is CASTPQGQGYNEQFF. CDR3 in DNA: TGTGCCAGCACCCCGCAGGGACAGGGCTACAATGAGCAGTTCTTC.

The table lists this clone with a few counts. The rearrangement joins TRBV25-1 to TRBJ2-1; TRBD1 matches 7 bases. Germline values: CDR1 MGHDK, CDR2 SYGVNS. Trimming took 5 bases from V and 6 from J; bases not matched to a gene: 10. The CDR3 covers 15 residues. In DNA, the CDR3 is TGTGCCAGCAGTATAGCCGGGACAGAGGGCAATGAGCAGTTCTTC. Amino acid sequence: CASSIAGTEGNEQFF.

There are a few counts of this clone. The rearrangement joins TRBV18 to TRBJ2-1; 7 bases line up with TRBD1. The CDR3 contains 14 residues. The trim removed 5 bases at V and 9 bases at J, leaving 10 bases unmatched. Germline CDR1 reads KGHSH; CDR2 reads LQKENI. Written as DNA, the CDR3 is TGTGCCAGCTCAACTCCGACAGGGTTCGGTGAGCAGTTCTTC. Residues: CASSTPTGFGEQFF. The full variable domain, completed using reference TRBV18 and TRBJ2-1, is NAGVMQNPRHLVRRRGQEARLRCSPMKGHSHVYWYRQLPEEGLKFMVYLQKENIIDESGMPKERFSAEFPKEGPSILRIQQVVRGDSAAYFCASSTPTGFGEQFFGPGTRLTVL.

A few counts support this clone. The chain joins TRBV5-4 to TRBJ1-3; TRBD1 agrees at 9 bases. Germline V gene lookup returns CDR1 SGHNT and CDR2 YYREEE (reference sequence). This CDR3 contains 16 residues. Germline trimming cut 0 bases from V and 2 bases from J; bases unmatched to any gene: 3. CDR3 protein: CASSLVDRGTGNTIYF. The CDR3 DNA reads TGTGCCAGCAGCTTGGTGGACAGGGGTACTGGAAACACCATATATTTT.

This clone was detected once. This chain connects TRBV18 to TRBJ1-2, with 9 positions matching TRBD1. Unmatched junction bases numbered 7, after V lost 2 bases and J lost 6 bases. The CDR3 length is 15 residues. Germline loops: CDR1 KGHSH, CDR2 LQKENI. The CDR3 DNA is TGTGCCAGCTCACCAAGCGGGACAGGGTCTGATGGCTACACCTTC. Translated: CASSPSGTGSDGYTF.

This clone was picked up a small number of times. The chain joins TRBV29-1 to TRBJ2-2, with a weak D call TRBD2 (6 bases). V was shortened by 4 bases and J by 2 bases, with 14 bases between the two germline ends. The germline CDR1 and CDR2 sequences are SQVTM and ANQGSEA. CDR3 length equals 15 residues. The CDR3 region is CSVVGGGVNTGELFF. The CDR3 DNA reads TGCAGCGTTGTGGGTGGCGGGGTAAACACCGGGGAGCTGTTTTTT.

This clone came up a few times. This sequence joins TRBV15 and TRBJ2-7; D may be TRBD1 (6 bases). Trimming pared 4 bases from V and 0 bases from J, leaving 10 bases between. This CDR3 has 14 amino acids. From germline, CDR1 is LNHNV and CDR2 YYDKDF (reference sequence). The CDR3 is CATSNTGSSYEQYF. The DNA for the CDR3 is TGTGCCACCAGCAACACAGGGAGCTCCTACGAGCAGTACTTC.

A few counts support this clone. This chain links TRBV23-1 with TRBJ2-1; 10 nucleotides match TRBD1. TRBV23-1 is an open reading frame, and its role is uncertain. The V and J ends lost 0 bases and 3 bases, in that order; junction bases with no gene match: 5. The CDR3 sequence is 17 residues long. The CDR3 DNA sequence: TGCGCCAGCAGTCAATCGATCCGGGACAGGGGCTACAATGAGCAGTTCTTC. Amino acids: CASSQSIRDRGYNEQFF.

The chain has TRBV11-3 and TRBJ1-1; D remains unclear. The germline V gene has CDR1 SGHNT and CDR2 YENEEA. The CDR3 contains 14 residues. V dropped 2 bases and J dropped 1 base, with 8 bases sitting between them. CDR3 in DNA: TGTGCCAGCAGCTTACGCGGAGGGAACACTGAAGCTTTCTTT. This sequence encodes CASSLRGGNTEAFF.

This chain links TRBV7-2 with TRBJ2-7, with D uncertain. The CDR3 is 15 amino acids. Trimming pared 1 base from V and 0 bases from J, leaving 10 bases between. The germline CDR1 and CDR2 sequences are SGHTA and FQGNSA. The DNA of the CDR3 is TGTGCCAGCAGCTTAGAGCTCTCGAGCTCCTACGAGCAGTACTTC. Its protein is CASSLELSSSYEQYF. Together with reference TRBV7-2 and TRBJ2-7, the CDR3 gives the full variable domain: GAGVSQSPSNKVTEKGKDVELRCDPISGHTALYWYRQSLGQGLEFLIYFQGNSAPDKSGLPSDRFSAERTGGSVSTLTIQRTQQEDSAVYLCASSLELSSSYEQYFGPGTRLTVT.